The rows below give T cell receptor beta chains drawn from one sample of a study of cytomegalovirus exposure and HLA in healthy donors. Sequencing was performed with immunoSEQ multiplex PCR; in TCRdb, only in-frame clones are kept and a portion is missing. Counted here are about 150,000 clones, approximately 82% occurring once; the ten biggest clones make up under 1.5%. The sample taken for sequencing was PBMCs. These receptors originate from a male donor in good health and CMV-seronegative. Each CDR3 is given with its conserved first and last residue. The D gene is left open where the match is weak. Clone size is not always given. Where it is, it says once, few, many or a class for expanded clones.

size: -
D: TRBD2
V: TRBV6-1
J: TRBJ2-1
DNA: TGTGCCAGCAGTCCGACTAGCGGATCCTACAATGAGCAGTTCTTC
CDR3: CASSPTSGSYNEQFF

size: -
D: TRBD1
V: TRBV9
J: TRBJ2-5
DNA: TGTGCCAGCAGTTCAAGACAGGGAGTGGAGACCCAGTACTTC
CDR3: CASSSRQGVETQYF

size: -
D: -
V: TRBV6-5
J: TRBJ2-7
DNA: TGTGCCAGCAGTTACCCAGGCAGGGCTCGGGAGCAGTACTTC
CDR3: CASSYPGRAREQYF

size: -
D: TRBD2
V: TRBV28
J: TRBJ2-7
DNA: TGTGCCAGCAGTTTCCCCCAGCGGGAGGGGGAGCAGTACTTC
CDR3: CASSFPQREGEQYF

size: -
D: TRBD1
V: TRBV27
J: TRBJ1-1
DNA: TGTGCCAGCAGGACAAACAGGGGCGCGCAGACTGAAGCTTTCTTT
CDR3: CASRTNRGAQTEAFF

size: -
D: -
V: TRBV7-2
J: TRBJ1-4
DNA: TGTGCCAGCAGCTCCTGGGGGGAGGACGAAAAACTGTTTTTT
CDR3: CASSSWGEDEKLFF

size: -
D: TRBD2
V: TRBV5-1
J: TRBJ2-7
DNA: TGCGCCAGCAGCAATTCCGGGACTAGCGGGAGGGCCCTGGGCGAGCAGTACTTC
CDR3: CASSNSGTSGRALGEQYF

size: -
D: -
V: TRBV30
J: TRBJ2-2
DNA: TGTGCCTGGAGTGTACAGGGCCAGGGCCGGACCGGGGAGCTGTTTTTT
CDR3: CAWSVQGQGRTGELFF

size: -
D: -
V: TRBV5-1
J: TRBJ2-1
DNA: TGCGCCAGCAGCCTCGACGGAGCCTACAATGAGCAGTTCTTC
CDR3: CASSLDGAYNEQFF

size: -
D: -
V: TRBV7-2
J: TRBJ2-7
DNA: TGTGCCAGCAGCTTAGGGCAGAACTACGAGCAGTACTTC
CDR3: CASSLGQNYEQYF

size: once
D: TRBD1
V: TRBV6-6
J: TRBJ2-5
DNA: TGTGCCAGCAGTGGACAGGGGGCAGGAGAGACCCAGTACTTC
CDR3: CASSGQGAGETQYF

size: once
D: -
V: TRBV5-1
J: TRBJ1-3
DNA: TGCGCCAGCAGCTTGGGAGGGCCAGGAAACACCATATATTTT
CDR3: CASSLGGPGNTIYF

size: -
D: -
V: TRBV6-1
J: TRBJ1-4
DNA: TGTGCCAGCAGTGGAGGACAGTTTACTAATGAAAAACTGTTTTTT
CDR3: CASSGGQFTNEKLFF

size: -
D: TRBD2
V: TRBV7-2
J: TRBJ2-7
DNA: TGTGCCAGCAGCGCCGGGGGGAGCTCCTACGAGCAGTACTTC
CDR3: CASSAGGSSYEQYF

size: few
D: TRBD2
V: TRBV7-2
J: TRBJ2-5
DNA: TGTGCCAGCAGCTTATCGCGGGGGGAGACCCAGTACTTC
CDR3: CASSLSRGETQYF

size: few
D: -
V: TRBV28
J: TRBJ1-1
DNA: TGTGCCAGCAGGCCCCTACCGCTGTGGGGCCCTCTCGGAGCTTTCTTT
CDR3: CASRPLPLWGPLGAFF

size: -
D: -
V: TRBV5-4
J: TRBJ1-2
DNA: TGTGCCAGCAGCTCGACAGGAGACTATGGCTACACCTTC
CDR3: CASSSTGDYGYTF

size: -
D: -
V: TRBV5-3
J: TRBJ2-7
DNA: TGTGCCAGAAGCTTGGTGCCAGGGAAGGGCGAGCAGTACTTC
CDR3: CARSLVPGKGEQYF

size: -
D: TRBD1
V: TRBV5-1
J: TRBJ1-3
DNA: TGCGCCAGCAGCGAGGGGGCCTCTGGAAACACCATATATTTT
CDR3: CASSEGASGNTIYF

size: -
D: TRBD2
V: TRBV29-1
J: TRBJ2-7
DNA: TGCAGCGTTAAACGACTAGCGGGAAGCTACGAGCAGTACTTC
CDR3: CSVKRLAGSYEQYF

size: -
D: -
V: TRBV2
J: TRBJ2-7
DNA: TGTGCCAGCAGTGTGTACTATAACGGTGAGCAGTACTTC
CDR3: CASSVYYNGEQYF

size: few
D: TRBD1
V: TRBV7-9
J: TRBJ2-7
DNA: TGTGCCAGCACGACAGGGGGGTACGAGCAGTACTTC
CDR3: CASTTGGYEQYF

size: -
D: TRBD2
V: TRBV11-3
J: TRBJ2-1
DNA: TGTGCCAGCAGCTTAGGTGGCGGGTCGGGGGGAGCATATAATGAGCAGTTCTTC
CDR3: CASSLGGGSGGAYNEQFF

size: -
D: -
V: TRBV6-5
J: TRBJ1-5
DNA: TGTGCCAGCAGCAACGGGAAGGGTCAGCCCCAGCATTTT
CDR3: CASSNGKGQPQHF

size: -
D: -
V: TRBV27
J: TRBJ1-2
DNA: TGTGCCAGCAGTTTATCGTACGGAGGGGGGGATCATGGCTACACCTTC
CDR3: CASSLSYGGGDHGYTF

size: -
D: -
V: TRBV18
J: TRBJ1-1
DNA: TGTGCCAGCTCACTTAAGCCGGGACAAGAAGCTTTCTTT
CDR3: CASSLKPGQEAFF

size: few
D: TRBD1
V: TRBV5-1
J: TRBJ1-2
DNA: TGCGCCAGCAGCCGGGGACAGGCGTCTAACTATGGCTACACCTTC
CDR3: CASSRGQASNYGYTF

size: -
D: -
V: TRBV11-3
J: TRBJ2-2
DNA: TGTGCCAGCAGCTTAGATCAAGGCGGGTCGGCCTTCACCGGGGAGCTGTTTTTT
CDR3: CASSLDQGGSAFTGELFF

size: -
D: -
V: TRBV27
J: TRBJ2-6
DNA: TGTGCCAGCAGTCCTACCGTCTCTGGGGCCAACGTCCTGACTTTC
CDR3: CASSPTVSGANVLTF

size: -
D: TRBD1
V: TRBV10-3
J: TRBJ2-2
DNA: TGTGCCACCTCGGGACAGGGTACATCAGGGGAGCTGTTTTTT
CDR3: CATSGQGTSGELFF

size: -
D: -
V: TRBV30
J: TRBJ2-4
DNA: TGTGCCTGGAGTTCTAAGCGGGCTAAAGCCAAAAACATTCAGTACTTC
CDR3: CAWSSKRAKAKNIQYF

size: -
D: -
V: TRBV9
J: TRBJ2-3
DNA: TGTGCCAGCAGCGTAGATGTCGGGGATCTAGCTCGGGATACGCAGTATTTT
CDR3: CASSVDVGDLARDTQYF

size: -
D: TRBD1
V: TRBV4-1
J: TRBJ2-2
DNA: TGCGCCAGCAGCCCCGACAGGGGGAGAGGCACCGGGGAGCTGTTTTTT
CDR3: CASSPDRGRGTGELFF

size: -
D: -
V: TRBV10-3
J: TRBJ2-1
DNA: TGTGCCATCAGTGAGTCGGCAGTTTCTTACAATGAGCAGTTCTTC
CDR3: CAISESAVSYNEQFF

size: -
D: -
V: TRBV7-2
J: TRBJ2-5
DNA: TGTGCCAGCAGCTTTCGACGGGGGAGGGAGACCCAGTACTTC
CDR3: CASSFRRGRETQYF

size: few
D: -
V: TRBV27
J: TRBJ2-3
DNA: TGTGCCAGCAGTTTAACGGGGGGCGGGGGAGATACGCAGTATTTT
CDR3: CASSLTGGGGDTQYF

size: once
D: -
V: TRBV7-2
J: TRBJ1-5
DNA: TGTGCCAGCAGCTTAGTTGAGCATCAGCCCCAGCATTTT
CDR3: CASSLVEHQPQHF

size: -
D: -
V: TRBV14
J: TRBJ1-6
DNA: TGTGCCAGCAGCGTCGCCCAGGGGCATAATTCACCCCTCCACTTT
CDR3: CASSVAQGHNSPLHF

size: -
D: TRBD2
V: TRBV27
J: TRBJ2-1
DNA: TGTGCCAGCAGTTTATGGGGGACTAGCGGCCGGAAGGACAATGAGCAGTTCTTC
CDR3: CASSLWGTSGRKDNEQFF

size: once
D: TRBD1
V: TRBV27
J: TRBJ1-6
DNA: TGTGCCAGCAGTCTCTTAAGGACAGGGATTGGCAATTCACCCCTCCACTTT
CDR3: CASSLLRTGIGNSPLHF

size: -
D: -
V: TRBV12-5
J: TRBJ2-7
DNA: TGTGCTAGTGGTTTGATACAGGGCAACGAGCAGTACTTC
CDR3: CASGLIQGNEQYF

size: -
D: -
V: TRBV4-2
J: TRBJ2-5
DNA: TGTGCCAGCAGCCAAGGGCTTGATTGGGGGGGGGCCAGGGAGACCCAGTACTTC
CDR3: CASSQGLDWGGARETQYF

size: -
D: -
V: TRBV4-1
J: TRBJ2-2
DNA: TGCGCCAGCAGCCAGAGAGGACATGGTGGGGAGCTGTTTTTT
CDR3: CASSQRGHGGELFF

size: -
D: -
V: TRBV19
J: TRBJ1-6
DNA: TGTGCCAGTAGTATTGGCAGGTTCAAGGATTCACCCCTCCACTTT
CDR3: CASSIGRFKDSPLHF

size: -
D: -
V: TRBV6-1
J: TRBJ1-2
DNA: TGTGCCAGCAGTGTGGCAGGGGTCTACACCTTC
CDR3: CASSVAGVYTF

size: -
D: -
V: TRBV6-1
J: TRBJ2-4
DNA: TGTGCCAGCAGTGAAAACCAGGGCTTTCTGAACATTCAGTACTTC
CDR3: CASSENQGFLNIQYF